The clone carrying this T cell receptor (beta chain) has more than one count but fewer than ten. Its antigen remains unidentified. Sample barcodes and UMIs were carried by the TCR alpha and TCR beta cDNA libraries that 5'RACE generated with constant-segment primers. MiXCR, run by TCRdb on the 5' RACE reads, gives a single entry per CDR3 protein. The table has more than 250,000 distinct CDR3 sequences, around 15% seen once. The data derive from a study of T-cell memory formation after mild COVID-19. Findings and limits, study-wide: For second-wave clones that peaked at day 37, SARS-CoV-2 specificity went unverified.

Per germline, CDR1 LGHNA and CDR2 YSLEER. The CDR3 is 14 amino acids. The V segment lost 3 bases and the J segment 2 bases; nucleotides outside the gene matches: 4. The rearrangement joins TRBV4-3 to TRBJ2-7, with 7 nucleotides matching TRBD2. Sequenced: PBMCs or a T cell subset sorted from them (not recorded which). The origin of this receptor is a man in his late teens or twenties who had mild COVID-19 (a few samples of this study predate the infection). Cell type and time point are not known. The CDR3 region is CASSQYGGTYEQYF. CDR3 nucleotides: TGCGCCAGCAGCCAGTACGGGGGGACCTACGAGCAGTACTTC.